The T cell receptor beta chain under discussion was sequenced for a study of blood T cells in healthy people across ages. Study conclusions and caveats: Naive CD4+ cells and diversity were both higher in long-lived donors than in aged donors. Unsorted PBMC material precluded a definitive naive versus antigen-experienced comparison. The study regarded diversity estimates from one million T cells as underestimates.

They isolated at least 6 million PBMCs from each sample. With 1 base removed from V and 7 bases from J, the gap between germline ends came to 17 bases. CDR1 and CDR2 (germline): LGHDT, YNNKEL (reference sequence). The CDR3 loop spans 16 amino acids. This clonotype was counted between two and nine times. What it binds is unknown. PCR was performed a second time for about 6 to 12 cycles using a sample-barcoded 5' primer and a J-beta primer mix. TCRdb analysed the 5' RACE reads with MiXCR anew, one entry per CDR3 protein. Here the sample spans about 770,000 distinct CDR3 sequences, around 42% being singletons.

Input material: blood. The TCR comes from a man aged 55 to 69 in good health. The chain couples TRBV3-1 to TRBJ2-1; a possible D gene is TRBD2 (6 bases). CDR3 bases: TGTGCCAGCAGCCAAGGGCCCCCGGGACTTACGAATGAGCAGTTCTTC. Translation: CASSQGPPGLTNEQFF.